The 31 T cell receptor beta chains in this list originate from one sample, sequenced in a study of yellow fever vaccine responses in identical twins. MiXCR was run by TCRdb on the RT-PCR reads, yielding one entry per CDR3 protein. The sample lists around 3,300 distinct CDR3 sequences, about 85% occurring once. The source material was T cells from blood (PBMCs), unsorted or a sorted subset (not recorded which), sampled before or after yellow fever vaccination (not recorded which). All receptors derive from a young woman who received the yellow fever vaccine.

The chain carries TRBV5-1 and TRBJ2-7, with 9 bases aligning to TRBD1. Germline CDR1 SGHRS, CDR2 YFSETQ. CDR3 length: 14 residues. The V gene end was trimmed by 3 bases and the J gene end by 4 bases; junction bases not matched to a gene: 5. The CDR3 loop is CASSSGGQGYEQYF. CDR3 coding DNA: TGCGCCAGCAGCTCGGGGGGACAGGGATACGAGCAGTACTTC.

V is TRBV27 and J is TRBJ1-4; D call uncertain. The CDR3 has 13 residues. Germline V gives CDR1 MNHEY, CDR2 SMNVEV (reference sequence). V lost 6 bases, J lost 8 bases, and 13 bases lay in between. In DNA form, the CDR3 reads TGTGCCAGCAGGAGCCTAGGTCGGGAAAAACTGTTTTTT. Translated, it gives CASRSLGREKLFF.

The V call is TRBV11-1, the J call TRBJ2-7; 10 nucleotides align to TRBD2. Germline-derived CDR1 and CDR2 are SGHAT and FQDESV (reference sequence). J gave up 3 bases and V 0 bases, and 8 bases lay outside the gene matches. The CDR3 runs to 17 residues. CDR3 in amino acids: CASSLALGASGSYEQYF. For the CDR3, the DNA is TGTGCCAGCAGCTTAGCCCTCGGGGCTAGCGGGAGCTACGAGCAGTACTTC.

This chain connects TRBV11-2 to TRBJ2-1; D call uncertain. From germline, CDR1 is SGHAT and CDR2 FQNNGV. V lost 7 bases, J lost 6 bases, and 19 bases lay in between. This CDR3 contains 15 residues. CDR3 DNA: TGTGCCAGCACCCCTCCGGTAATTCTAGGCAATGAGCAGTTCTTC. Translated: CASTPPVILGNEQFF.

The J gene is TRBJ2-3, the V gene TRBV29-1; no clear D gene. This CDR3 comprises 15 residues. Germline assignment: CDR1 SQVTM and CDR2 ANQGSEA. V gave up 3 bases and J gave up 2 bases, with 15 bases separating them. The CDR3 region is CSVEDQQGPTDTQYF. Written as DNA, the CDR3 is TGCAGCGTTGAGGACCAACAAGGGCCCACAGATACGCAGTATTTT.

This sequence joins TRBV29-1 and TRBJ2-4; D call uncertain. The CDR3 consists of 13 residues. The germline V and J ends were trimmed by 4 bases and 1 base, with 8 bases remaining between them. Per germline, CDR1 SQVTM and CDR2 ANQGSEA. The CDR3 coding sequence is TGCAGCGTTGGCCCTTTGGCCAAAAACATTCAGTACTTC. It translates to CSVGPLAKNIQYF.

This chain connects TRBV18 to TRBJ1-5; D gene unclear. From germline, CDR1 is KGHSH and CDR2 LQKENI. V lost 2 bases and J lost 7, with 15 bases in between. This CDR3 has 15 residues. CDR3 nucleotides: TGTGCCAGCTCACCAGCGGAGAGGGCTAGACAGCCCCAGCATTTT. Translated, it gives CASSPAERARQPQHF.

This clonotype was recorded once. V gene TRBV12-3 or TRBV12-4 combines with J gene TRBJ1-1, with TRBD1 matching over 8 bases. The CDR3 consists of 17 residues. V lost 4 bases to trimming and J lost 1 base; unmatched junction nucleotides: 11. The CDR3 region has the DNA TGTGCCAGCAGTTCGGACAGGGTGAGAAGTACGAACACTGAAGCTTTCTTT. This codes for CASSSDRVRSTNTEAFF.

CDR3 bases: TGTGCCAGCAGCATCGGACAGGGGGGAGAGACCCAGTACTTC. Protein sequence: CASSIGQGGETQYF. The V and J genes are TRBV11-1 and TRBJ2-5, with 10 bases matching TRBD1. After removal of 5 bases from V and 4 bases from J, the junction contained 4 bases not matched to a gene. Germline values: CDR1 SGHAT, CDR2 FQDESV (reference sequence). The CDR3 has 14 amino acids.

The chain employs TRBV12-3 or TRBV12-4 and TRBJ2-2; 7 bases are shared with TRBD2. This CDR3 spans 18 amino acids. The V and J ends lost 4 bases and 4 bases, in that order; junction bases with no gene match: 15. This chain's CDR3 is CASSYRASGLSLTGELFF. The CDR3, as DNA: TGTGCCAGCAGTTATAGGGCTAGCGGACTATCCCTCACCGGGGAGCTGTTTTTT.

The rearrangement uses TRBV4-1 and TRBJ1-1; weak D call: TRBD1 (6 bases). Germline lookup yields CDR1 MGHRA and CDR2 YSYEKL. CDR3 size: 15 residues. V was shortened by 3 bases and J by 4 bases, with 15 bases between the two germline ends. As DNA, the CDR3 is TGCGCCAGCAGCCACCCCGAGGGGGGAGGCACTGAAGCTTTCTTT. It translates to CASSHPEGGGTEAFF.

The chain joins TRBV20-1 to TRBJ2-7; D is possibly TRBD1 or TRBD2 (5 bases each). Trimming stripped 1 base from V and 0 bases from J, with 16 bases between. Germline V CDR1 and CDR2: DFQATT, SNEGSKA (reference sequence). The CDR3 consists of 16 residues. CDR3: CSARGPGTTSSYEQYF. For the CDR3, the DNA is TGCAGTGCTAGAGGCCCCGGGACCACCAGCTCCTACGAGCAGTACTTC.

This sequence joins TRBV4-1 and TRBJ1-2, with unresolved D. CDR3 size: 15 residues. The germline V and J ends were trimmed by 1 base and 0 bases, with 9 bases remaining between them. Germline V CDR1 and CDR2: MGHRA, YSYEKL. CDR3 nucleotide sequence: TGCGCCAGCAGCCAAGCTCAGGCCTCTAACTATGGCTACACCTTC. It codes for CASSQAQASNYGYTF.

V usage is TRBV13 and J usage is TRBJ2-1; D unclear. The length of the CDR3 is 14 residues. Trimming left V 0 bases short and J 0 bases short, with 3 bases between. Germline V gene lookup returns CDR1 PRHDT and CDR2 FYEKMQ (reference sequence). CDR3 nucleotide sequence: TGTGCCAGCAGCTTAGGGAGCTCCTACAATGAGCAGTTCTTC. It codes for CASSLGSSYNEQFF.

The chain has TRBV7-9 and TRBJ2-1; possible D gene TRBD1, 6 bases. Trimming removed 2 bases from V and 4 bases from J, with 12 bases in between. Looked up from germline, CDR1 is SEHNR and CDR2 is FQNEAQ (reference sequence). This CDR3 is built from 15 residues. The CDR3 DNA is TGTGCCAGCAGCTTATCCGGGACACTTTACAATGAGCAGTTCTTC. Translating gives CASSLSGTLYNEQFF.

The chain carries TRBV4-1 and TRBJ1-3; D may be TRBD1 (6 bases). There are 16 residues in the CDR3. CDR1 MGHRA and CDR2 YSYEKL come from the germline V gene. The ends were cut back, 0 bases at V and 3 bases at J, with 12 bases in the middle. The CDR3 sequence is CASSQDTGFGGNTIYF. Written as DNA, the CDR3 is TGCGCCAGCAGCCAAGATACAGGGTTCGGTGGAAACACCATATATTTT.

The table lists this clonotype with a count of one. The rearrangement joins TRBV20-1 to TRBJ1-1, with a tentative D call TRBD1 (6 bases). The V and J ends lost 0 bases and 5 bases respectively, with 16 bases between them. Germline V gene lookup returns CDR1 DFQATT and CDR2 SNEGSKA (reference sequence). The CDR3 extends over 15 amino acids. CDR3: CSARDTFQGYTEAFF. The CDR3 DNA reads as TGCAGTGCTAGAGATACTTTCCAGGGGTATACTGAAGCTTTCTTT.

This clonotype showed up just a few times. The chain couples TRBV11-3 to TRBJ2-5; D unresolved. This CDR3 is 15 amino acids long. Germline lookup yields CDR1 SGHNT and CDR2 YENEEA. The germline V and J ends were trimmed by 3 bases and 4 bases, with 15 bases remaining between them. For the CDR3, the DNA is TGTGCCAGCAGCTTCTGGGGAAACCCCAGAGAGACCCAGTACTTC. Amino acids: CASSFWGNPRETQYF. Full variable domain (outside the CDR3, taken from reference TRBV11-3 and TRBJ2-5): EAGVVQSPRYKIIEKKQPVAFWCNPISGHNTLYWYLQNLGQGPELLIRYENEEAVDDSQLPKDRFSAERLKGVDSTLKIQPAELGDSAVYLCASSFWGNPRETQYFGPGTRLLVL.

This clonotype was observed a handful of times. The chain joins TRBV7-3 to TRBJ2-1; 8 nucleotides line up with TRBD1. CDR1 is SGHTA, CDR2 FQGTGA, per germline. There are 16 residues in the CDR3. The junction had 10 bases not matched to a gene; V was cut back by 4 bases and J by 5 bases. This CDR3 is CASSWIGTGGDNEQFF. CDR3 coding DNA: TGTGCCAGCAGCTGGATCGGGACAGGAGGTGACAATGAGCAGTTCTTC.

The chain couples TRBV11-2 to TRBJ2-1, with D perhaps assigned TRBD1 or TRBD2 (5 bases each). V lost 5 bases and J lost 3, with 17 bases in between. This CDR3 spans 16 amino acids. Germline-derived CDR1 and CDR2 are SGHAT and FQNNGV. CDR3 in amino acids: CASSPIGHGLYNEQFF. In nucleotides, the CDR3 is TGTGCCAGCAGCCCTATCGGACACGGACTCTACAATGAGCAGTTCTTC.

The chain joins TRBV7-6 to TRBJ2-3, with a tentative D call TRBD2 (5 bases). V lost 1 base and J lost 3, with 14 bases in between. CDR3 length: 16 residues. The germline V gene encodes CDR1 SGHVS and CDR2 FNYEAQ. CDR3: CASSLVPAETTDTQYF. The CDR3 DNA is TGTGCCAGCAGCTTAGTTCCAGCGGAGACAACAGATACGCAGTATTTT.

The chain is built from TRBV15 and TRBJ2-2, with TRBD1 matching over 9 bases. The CDR3 covers 15 residues. V shed 1 base and J 6 bases; nucleotides not matched to a gene: 3. Germline values: CDR1 LNHNV, CDR2 YYDKDF (reference sequence). This CDR3 is CATSRGTGDPGELFF. DNA for the CDR3: TGTGCCACCAGCAGAGGGACAGGGGACCCCGGGGAGCTGTTTTTT.

The table lists this clonotype with a few counts. The gene calls are TRBV20-1 and TRBJ2-5; 8 positions match TRBD1. Germline-derived CDR1 and CDR2 are DFQATT and SNEGSKA (reference sequence). The CDR3 is 15 residues long. Trimming cost V 5 bases and J 1 base; bases outside gene matches: 9. Written as DNA, the CDR3 is TGCAGTGCTCGAACCGGGACAGGAGCCCAAGAGACCCAGTACTTC. It translates to CSARTGTGAQETQYF.

The chain is built from TRBV4-1 and TRBJ1-2; D uncertain. CDR1 and CDR2 from the germline V gene are MGHRA and YSYEKL. V dropped 2 bases and J dropped 4 bases, with 11 bases sitting between them. The CDR3 has 14 residues. The CDR3 loop is CASSQPRSSYGYTF. The DNA for the CDR3 is TGCGCCAGCAGCCAACCCAGGTCTAGCTATGGCTACACCTTC.

V usage is TRBV7-9 and J usage is TRBJ2-5; D gene uncertain. CDR1 and CDR2 from the germline V gene are SEHNR and FQNEAQ (reference sequence). Trimming took 4 bases from V and 5 from J, leaving 11 bases between them. CDR3 length: 13 residues. The CDR3 reads CASSSPVRETQYF. CDR3 sequence (DNA): TGTGCCAGCAGCTCCCCGGTGCGGGAGACCCAGTACTTC.

In nucleotides, the CDR3 is TGTGCCAGCAGTCGAGAACTAGCGGCCCCCTACGAGCAGTACTTC. This sequence encodes CASSRELAAPYEQYF. The V and J genes are TRBV28 and TRBJ2-7; 8 bases are shared with TRBD2. J gave up 2 bases and V 5 bases, and 8 bases lay outside the gene matches. There are 15 residues in the CDR3. Germline V gene sequence: CDR1 MDHEN, CDR2 SYDVKM.

V is TRBV6-2 or TRBV6-3 and J is TRBJ1-1; no firm D call. The germline V gene encodes CDR1 MNHEY and CDR2 SVGEGT. The CDR3 is 13 residues long. The V gene lost 0 bases and the J gene lost 8 bases, with 10 bases spanning the gap. The DNA of the CDR3 is TGTGCCAGCAGTTACTCGGAGGCAAAGGAAGCTTTCTTT. This sequence encodes CASSYSEAKEAFF.

V is TRBV20-1 and J is TRBJ2-1; D ambiguous. V shed 1 base and J shed 1 base, with 8 bases lying between them. Germline V gene data show CDR1 as DFQATT and CDR2 as SNEGSKA (reference sequence). This CDR3 is built from 14 residues. In DNA, the CDR3 is TGCAGTGCTAGAGGGGCAATTTCCTACAATGAGCAGTTCTTC. Translated, it gives CSARGAISYNEQFF.

V usage is TRBV12-3 or TRBV12-4 and J usage is TRBJ2-3, with D hard to call. This CDR3 contains 13 residues. V shed 3 bases and J shed 7 bases, with 11 bases lying between them. CDR3 region: CASSFDLENTQYF. The CDR3 DNA follows: TGTGCCAGCAGTTTCGACTTGGAAAATACGCAGTATTTT.

This clonotype has just a few counts. The chain has TRBV29-1 and TRBJ1-1; 7 bases align to TRBD1. The germline V gene encodes CDR1 SQVTM and CDR2 ANQGSEA. J lost 6 bases, V lost 5 bases, and 6 bases had no gene match. This CDR3 is 12 amino acids long. CDR3 protein: CSVQTGLPEAFF. The CDR3 DNA sequence: TGCAGCGTTCAGACAGGGTTGCCTGAAGCTTTCTTT.

The chain employs TRBV9 and TRBJ1-1; TRBD1 is a possible D gene (5 bases). Germline assignment: CDR1 SGDLS and CDR2 YYNGEE. The CDR3 runs to 14 residues. The germline V and J ends were trimmed by 0 bases and 3 bases, with 9 bases remaining between them. The DNA for the CDR3 is TGTGCCAGCAGCGTAGCAGGGTGGGACACTGAAGCTTTCTTT. Protein: CASSVAGWDTEAFF.